These T cell receptor beta chains were read from a single sample in a study of human T cells and chemical hapten exposure. TCRdb reprocessed the RACE reads via MiXCR and lists one record per CDR3 protein. The top ten clones hold roughly 2.4% of a sample with roughly 62,000 distinct CDR3 sequences, roughly 12% of them seen once. Sequenced material: whole blood, taken in connection with sensitization to the hapten diphenylcyclopropenone (DPC). The receptor set was obtained from a man in his thirties or forties with alopecia areata. Some clones in this sample may be carry-over from other donors' samples. Both conserved end residues are part of each CDR3. A D gene is named only where the DNA matches it firmly. Expanded clones get a size class; other rows say once, few or many, or leave the size out.

V gene	clone size	J gene	D gene	CDR3 protein	CDR3 DNA
TRBV7-9	many	TRBJ1-2	.	CASSLQNYGYTF	TGTGCCAGCAGCTTGCAGAACTATGGCTACACCTTC
TRBV6-5	.	TRBJ2-1	TRBD2	CASRETGTSCNEQFF	TGTGCCAGCAGGGAGACCGGGACTAGTTGCAATGAGCAGTTCTTC
TRBV3-1	few	TRBJ2-1	.	CASSLLSNEQFF	TGTGCCAGCAGCTTACTATCCAATGAGCAGTTCTTC
TRBV20-1	many	TRBJ1-2	.	CSARGPREGYTF	TGCAGTGCTAGGGGTCCTAGAGAAGGCTACACCTTC
TRBV5-1	many	TRBJ2-7	TRBD2	CASSLGTSGTSPYEQYF	TGCGCCAGCAGCTTGGGGACTAGCGGTACCTCACCTTACGAGCAGTACTTC
TRBV10-3	many	TRBJ1-2	.	CAISESWGDGYTF	TGTGCCATCAGTGAGTCGTGGGGAGATGGCTACACCTTC
TRBV7-9	few	TRBJ1-1	TRBD1	CASSLVGTGGNTEAFF	TGTGCCAGCAGCTTAGTGGGGACAGGGGGGAACACTGAAGCTTTCTTT
TRBV10-3	.	TRBJ1-5	.	CAISGGAGPNQPQHF	TGTGCCATCAGTGGGGGCGCGGGGCCGAATCAGCCCCAGCATTTT
TRBV5-1	.	TRBJ1-4	TRBD1	CASRAAGTGVEKLFF	TGCGCCAGCAGAGCGGCCGGGACAGGGGTTGAAAAACTGTTTTTT
TRBV10-3	.	TRBJ1-1	.	CAISAGIRSEAFF	TGTGCCATCAGTGCCGGAATAAGGAGTGAAGCTTTCTTT